This T cell receptor beta chain was recorded in a study of blood T cell repertoires in COVID-19. Study summary: The origin of the acute and convalescent COVID-19 samples was the United States, Italy and Spain. PBMCs, B-cell-depleted T cells, or T cells provided the cDNA or gDNA that made up the material.

Methods used by the authors: Estimation of nucleated cell counts was performed using reference gene primer amplification. Data came from immunoSEQ multiplex PCR; TCRdb stores just in-frame clones and leaves some out. V and J calls and clone size are as listed in that table; D and trimming were resolved from the DNA. Here the sample spans about 180,000 clones, roughly 90% being singletons. Trimming cost V 4 bases and J 2 bases; bases outside gene matches: 11. The CDR3 is 16 residues long. The germline V gene has CDR1 SGHNT and CDR2 YYREEE (reference sequence). The clonotype comes from a man between 50 and 59 years old with acute or convalescent COVID-19. The J gene is TRBJ2-5, the V gene TRBV5-4, with 7 positions matching TRBD2. The sequencing sample was made of peripheral blood. CDR3 residues: CASSQKASGEQETQYF. CDR3 in DNA: TGTGCCAGCAGCCAAAAGGCCAGCGGGGAACAAGAGACCCAGTACTTC.